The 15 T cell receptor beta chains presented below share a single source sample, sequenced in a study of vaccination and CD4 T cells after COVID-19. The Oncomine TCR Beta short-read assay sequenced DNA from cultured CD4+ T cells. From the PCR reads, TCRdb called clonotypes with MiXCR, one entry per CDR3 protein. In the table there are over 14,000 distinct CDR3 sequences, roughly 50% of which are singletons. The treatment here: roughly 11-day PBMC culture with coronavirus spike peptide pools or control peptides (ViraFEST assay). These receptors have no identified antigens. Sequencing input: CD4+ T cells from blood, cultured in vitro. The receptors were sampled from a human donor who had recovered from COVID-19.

Here the CDR3 DNA reads TGTGCCAGCAGCCTTTACCGGGACACAAGCGCCTATGGCTACACCTTC. Its protein is CASSLYRDTSAYGYTF. The chain joins TRBV6-6 to TRBJ1-2; possibly TRBD1 for D (6 bases). The CDR3 runs 16 residues. Germline CDR1 is MNHNY and CDR2 is SVGAGI (reference sequence). V gave up 6 bases and J gave up 4 bases, with 21 bases separating them.

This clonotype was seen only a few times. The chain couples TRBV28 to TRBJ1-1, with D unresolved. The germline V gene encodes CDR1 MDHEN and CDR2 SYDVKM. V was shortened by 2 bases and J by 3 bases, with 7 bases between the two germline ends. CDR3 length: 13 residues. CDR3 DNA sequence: TGTGCCAGCAGTTTAATCCAGGACACTGAAGCTTTCTTT. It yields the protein CASSLIQDTEAFF.

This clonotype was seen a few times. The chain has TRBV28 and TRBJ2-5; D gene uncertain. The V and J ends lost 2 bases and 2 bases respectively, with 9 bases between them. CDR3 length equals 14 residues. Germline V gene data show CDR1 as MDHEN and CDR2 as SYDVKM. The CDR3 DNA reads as TGTGCCAGCAGTTTAGGCGGCAGACAAGAGACCCAGTACTTC. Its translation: CASSLGGRQETQYF.

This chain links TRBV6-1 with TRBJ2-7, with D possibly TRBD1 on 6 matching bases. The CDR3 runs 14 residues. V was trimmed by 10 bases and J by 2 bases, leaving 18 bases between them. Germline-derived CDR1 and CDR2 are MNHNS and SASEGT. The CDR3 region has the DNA TGTGCCATCCGAACAGGGCGGTCCACCTACGAGCAGTACTTC. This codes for CAIRTGRSTYEQYF.

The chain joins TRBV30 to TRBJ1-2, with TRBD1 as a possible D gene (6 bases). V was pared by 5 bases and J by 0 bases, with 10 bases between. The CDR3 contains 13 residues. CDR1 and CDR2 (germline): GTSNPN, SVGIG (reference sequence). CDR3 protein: CAWGGHANYGYTF. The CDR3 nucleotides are TGTGCCTGGGGGGGACACGCTAACTATGGCTACACCTTC.

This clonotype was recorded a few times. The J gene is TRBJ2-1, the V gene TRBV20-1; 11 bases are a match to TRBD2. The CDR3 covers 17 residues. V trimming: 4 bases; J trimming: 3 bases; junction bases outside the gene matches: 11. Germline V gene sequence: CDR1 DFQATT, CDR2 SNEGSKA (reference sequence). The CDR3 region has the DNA TGCAGTGCTACAAGACAAACCGGGACTAGCGGCTACAATGAGCAGTTCTTC. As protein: CSATRQTGTSGYNEQFF.

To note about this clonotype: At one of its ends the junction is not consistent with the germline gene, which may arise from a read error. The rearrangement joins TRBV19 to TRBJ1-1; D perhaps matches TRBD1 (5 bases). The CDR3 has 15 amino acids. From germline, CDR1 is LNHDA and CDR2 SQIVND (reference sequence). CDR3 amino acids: CASLRDRTLNTEAFF. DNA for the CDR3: TGTGCCAGCCTACGGGACCGGACCTTGAACACTGAGGCTTTCTTT.

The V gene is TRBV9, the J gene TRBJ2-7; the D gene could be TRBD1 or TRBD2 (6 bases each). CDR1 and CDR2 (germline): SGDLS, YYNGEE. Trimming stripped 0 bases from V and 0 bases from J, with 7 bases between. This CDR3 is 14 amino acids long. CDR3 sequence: CASSVEGGSYEQYF. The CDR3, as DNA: TGTGCCAGCAGCGTAGAGGGGGGCTCCTACGAGCAGTACTTC.

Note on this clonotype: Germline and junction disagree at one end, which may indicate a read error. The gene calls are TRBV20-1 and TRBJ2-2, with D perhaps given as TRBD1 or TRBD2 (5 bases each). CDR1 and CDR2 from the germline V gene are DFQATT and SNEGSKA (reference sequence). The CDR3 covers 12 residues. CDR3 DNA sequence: TGCAGTGCTAGGCTGGGGCCCGGGGAGCTGCTTTTT. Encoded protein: CSARLGPGELLF.

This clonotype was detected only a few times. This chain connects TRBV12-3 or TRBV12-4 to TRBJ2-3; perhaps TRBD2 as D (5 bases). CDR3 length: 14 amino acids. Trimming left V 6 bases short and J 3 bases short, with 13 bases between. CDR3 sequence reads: CASSHPPGTDTQYF. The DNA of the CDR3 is TGTGCCAGCAGCCACCCTCCGGGGACAGATACGCAGTATTTT.

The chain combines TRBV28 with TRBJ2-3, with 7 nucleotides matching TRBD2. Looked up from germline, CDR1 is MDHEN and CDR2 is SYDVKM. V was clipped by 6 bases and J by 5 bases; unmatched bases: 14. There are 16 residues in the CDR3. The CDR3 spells CASSILGEGQKDTQYF. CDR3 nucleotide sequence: TGTGCCAGCAGCATATTAGGGGAGGGCCAGAAAGATACGCAGTATTTT.

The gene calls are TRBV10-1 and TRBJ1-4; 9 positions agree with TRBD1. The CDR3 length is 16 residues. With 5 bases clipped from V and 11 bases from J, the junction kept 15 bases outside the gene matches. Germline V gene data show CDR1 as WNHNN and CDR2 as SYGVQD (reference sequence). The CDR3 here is CASSIGRRQGVGKLFF. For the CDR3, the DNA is TGCGCCAGCAGTATCGGGCGCCGACAGGGGGTAGGGAAACTGTTTTTT.

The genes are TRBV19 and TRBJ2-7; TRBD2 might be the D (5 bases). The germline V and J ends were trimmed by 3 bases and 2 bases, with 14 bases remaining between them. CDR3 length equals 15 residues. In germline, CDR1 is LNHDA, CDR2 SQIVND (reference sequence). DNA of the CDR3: TGTGCCAGTAGTATTTCCGGGAAGGCAGCCTACGAGCAGTACTTC. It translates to CASSISGKAAYEQYF.

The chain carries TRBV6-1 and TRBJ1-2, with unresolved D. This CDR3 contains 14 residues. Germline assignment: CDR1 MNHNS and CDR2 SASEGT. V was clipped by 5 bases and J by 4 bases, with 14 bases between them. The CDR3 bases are TGTGCCAGCAGTCCTCGGGTCCGGGGCTATGGCTACACCTTC. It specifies CASSPRVRGYGYTF.

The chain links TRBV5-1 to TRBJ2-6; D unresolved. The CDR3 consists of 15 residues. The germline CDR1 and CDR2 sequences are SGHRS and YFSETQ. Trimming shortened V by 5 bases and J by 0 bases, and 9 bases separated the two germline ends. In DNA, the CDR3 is TGCGCCAGCAGTCTCGACATCTCTGGGGCCAACGTCCTGACTTTC. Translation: CASSLDISGANVLTF. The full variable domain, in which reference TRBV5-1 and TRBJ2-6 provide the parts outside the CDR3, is KAGVTQTPRYLIKTRGQQVTLSCSPISGHRSVSWYQQTPGQGLQFLFEYFSETQRNKGNFPGRFSGRQFSNSRSEMNVSTLELGDSALYLCASSLDISGANVLTFGAGSRLTVL.